These 8 T cell receptor beta chains originate from one sample sequenced in a study of T cell changes during pregnancy in multiple sclerosis. Generated by immunoSEQ multiplex PCR, the TCRdb table keeps only in-frame clones and is missing some. The sample yields tens of thousands of clones, around 90% seen once. Material: CD4+ T cells from peripheral blood mononuclear cells, obtained after pregnancy. Receptors were obtained from a female donor in good health, enrolled as a control in a pregnancy study.

This clone was detected a few times. The chain is built from TRBV7-8 and TRBJ1-4, with 9 bases identical to TRBD1. V was clipped by 5 bases and J by 4 bases; unmatched bases: 5. There are 15 residues in the CDR3. The germline V gene encodes CDR1 SGHVS and CDR2 FQNEAQ. CDR3 bases: TGTGCCAGCAGCAGGGACAGGGCCAATAATGAAAAACTGTTTTTT. This sequence encodes CASSRDRANNEKLFF.

This clone appeared a single time. CDR3 bases: TGTGCCTGGAGACGGACAGGTAACTCCTACGAGCAGTACTTC. Translating it yields CAWRRTGNSYEQYF. This sequence joins TRBV30 and TRBJ2-7; 7 nucleotides match TRBD1. The CDR3 spans 14 residues. The trim removed 3 bases at V and 0 bases at J, leaving 5 bases unmatched. The germline gives CDR1 GTSNPN, CDR2 SVGIG (reference sequence).

This chain links TRBV7-9 with TRBJ1-5; D is ambiguous. The CDR3 loop spans 17 amino acids. Germline V gene data show CDR1 as SEHNR and CDR2 as FQNEAQ (reference sequence). The V gene lost 0 bases and the J gene lost 1 base, with 13 bases spanning the gap. The CDR3 coding sequence is TGTGCCAGCAGCTTAGCCTTCGGAGGGAGAAGCAATCAGCCCCAGCATTTT. The encoded protein is CASSLAFGGRSNQPQHF.

V and J are TRBV19 and TRBJ2-1; perhaps TRBD2 as D (6 bases). The CDR3 has 14 amino acids. The V end was cut by 7 bases, the J end by 6 bases, with 16 bases between. Germline assignment: CDR1 LNHDA and CDR2 SQIVND (reference sequence). The chain's CDR3 is CASTSWGRTNEQFF. Written as DNA, the CDR3 is TGTGCCAGTACCTCTTGGGGGAGGACCAATGAGCAGTTCTTC.

The J gene is TRBJ2-1, the V gene TRBV12-2; the DNA was not used to check the table's D call, TRBD2. TRBV12-2 is a pseudogene segment. The CDR3 totals 13 residues. DNA of the CDR3: TGTGCAAGTCGGCTCCGGCGGGGGTATGAGCAGTTCTTC. Protein product: CASRLRRGYEQFF.

The gene calls are TRBV6-5 and TRBJ1-6, with D hard to call. The V gene lost 0 bases and the J gene lost 2 bases, with 5 bases spanning the gap. Germline values: CDR1 MNHEY, CDR2 SVGAGI. This CDR3 spans 15 amino acids. The CDR3 coding sequence is TGTGCCAGCAGTTACTCGTTAGCCTATAATTCACCCCTCCACTTT. This sequence encodes CASSYSLAYNSPLHF.

This rearrangement joins TRBV27 to TRBJ2-7; 7 bases map to TRBD2. This CDR3 has 13 residues. The V and J ends lost 8 bases and 3 bases, in that order; junction bases with no gene match: 7. Germline values: CDR1 MNHEY, CDR2 SMNVEV (reference sequence). The chain's CDR3 is CASAWGGDYEQYF. In nucleotides, the CDR3 is TGTGCCAGCGCCTGGGGGGGAGACTACGAGCAGTACTTC.

The chain links TRBV7-9 to TRBJ2-2; D gene ambiguous. CDR3 size: 13 residues. CDR1 and CDR2 from the germline V gene are SEHNR and FQNEAQ (reference sequence). V gave up 6 bases and J gave up 0 bases, with 5 bases separating them. CDR3 nucleotides: TGTGCCAGCAGTCGCGCGAACACCGGGGAGCTGTTTTTT. Residues: CASSRANTGELFF.